This TCR beta chain was documented in a study of blood T cell repertoires in COVID-19. Overall study: Acute and convalescent COVID-19 specimens originated in the United States, Italy and Spain. PBMCs, B-cell-depleted T cells, or T cells were the source of the cDNA or gDNA that made up the material.

Authors' methods: From reference gene primer amplification, estimates of nucleated cell counts were derived. Method: immunoSEQ multiplex PCR; TCRdb's copy keeps in-frame clones and lacks some. V and J calls plus clone size are reproduced from that table; the DNA served to infer D and trimming. Of 35,000 to 40,000 clones in the sample, around 85% were seen once. In germline, CDR1 is SGHRS, CDR2 YFSETQ. This CDR3 has 15 residues. Trimming cost V 3 bases and J 4 bases; bases outside gene matches: 7. This clone showed up just once. The sample comprised peripheral blood. The TCR sequence derives from a man in his fifties or sixties with active COVID-19. The V call is TRBV5-1, the J call TRBJ1-2, with 9 bases identical to TRBD1. The CDR3 DNA sequence: TGCGCCAGCAGCTCGCCGGGACAGGGACCCTATGGCTACACCTTC. Translating gives CASSSPGQGPYGYTF.